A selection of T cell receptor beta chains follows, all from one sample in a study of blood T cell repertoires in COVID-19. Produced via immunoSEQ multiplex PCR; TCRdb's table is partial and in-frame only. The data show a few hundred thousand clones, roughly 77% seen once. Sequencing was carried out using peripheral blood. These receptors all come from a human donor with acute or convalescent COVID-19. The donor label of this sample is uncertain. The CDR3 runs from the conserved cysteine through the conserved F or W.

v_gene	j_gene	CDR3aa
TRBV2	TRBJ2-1	CASSDQRDRHNEQFF
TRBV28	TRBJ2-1	CATQRPGTGVNEQFF
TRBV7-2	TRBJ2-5	CASSFFLKETQYF
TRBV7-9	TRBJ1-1	CASSVQAFEQAFF
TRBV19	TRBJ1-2	CASSPTFRAGYGYTF
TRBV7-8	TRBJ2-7	CASSLGARTVGREQYF
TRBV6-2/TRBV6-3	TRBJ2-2	CASSTPRGTTGELFF
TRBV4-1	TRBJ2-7	CASSHRGEQYF
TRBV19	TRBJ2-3	CASSRTSGSTDTQYF
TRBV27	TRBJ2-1	CASSSGGTSYNEQFF
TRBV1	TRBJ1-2	CTSSQDTGRALHYGYTF
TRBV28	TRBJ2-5	CATMRLGTTTEETQYF
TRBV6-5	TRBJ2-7	CASSYSGEGPYEQYF
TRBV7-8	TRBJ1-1	CASSLTGQPNTEAFF
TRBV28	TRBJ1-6	CASTGANSPLHF
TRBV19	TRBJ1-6	CASKIAANSPLHF
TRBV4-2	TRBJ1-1	CASSQDLGGLTEAFF
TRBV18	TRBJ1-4	CASSRPGTNEKLFF
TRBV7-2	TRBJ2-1	CASSFNSGVYNEQFF
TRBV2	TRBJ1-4	CASSVQSATNEKLFF
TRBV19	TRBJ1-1	CASENRGLGSTEAFF
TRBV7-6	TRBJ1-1	CASSANRVGDTEAFF
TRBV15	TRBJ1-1	CATRPQGLVNTEAFF
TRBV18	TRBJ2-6	CASSRLEGANVLTF
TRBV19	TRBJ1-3	CASSIYRGAGNTIYF
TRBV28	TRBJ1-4	CASNQGGREKLFF
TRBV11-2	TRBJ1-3	CASSLDRLGGQGNTIYF
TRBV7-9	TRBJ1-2	CASSSRTGWNYGYTF
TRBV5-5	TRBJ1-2	CASSRTGGPYGYTF
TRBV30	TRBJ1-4	CAWSSPDRGNEKLFF
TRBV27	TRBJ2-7	CASSFRRQSYEQYF
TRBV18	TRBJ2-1	CASSLTANEQFF
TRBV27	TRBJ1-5	CASSFYQGHQPQHF
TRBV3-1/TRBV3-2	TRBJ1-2	CASSQDWRGYTF